This TCR beta chain appears in the sequencing data of a study of T cell responses to AZD1222 COVID-19 vaccine. Study-wide points: Clonal diversity was possibly underestimated; the donors were predominantly white British and more often female. Regions 160-218 and 743-854 held dominance among vaccine-associated CD4 TCRs, which spanned spike. In the spike-specific TCR repertoire, nearly half reportedly target unmutated variant regions.

The CDR3 has 15 amino acids. Looked up from germline, CDR1 is MDHEN and CDR2 is SYDVKM. Trimming removed 3 bases from V and 3 bases from J; junction bases left unmatched: 6. Clones were sequenced by immunoSEQ multiplex PCR, and TCRdb holds only the in-frame ones, with some missing. The sample shows 83,000 or so clones, more than 85% of them seen only once. This clone was detected ten times or more. Its antigen is unknown. Second doses were pooled across both intervals (about 4 or about 12 weeks). The J gene is TRBJ2-7, the V gene TRBV28; 9 bases fit TRBD2. The source was peripheral blood, collected 28 days after the second AZD1222 dose. The origin of this receptor is an adult who received the AZD1222 COVID-19 vaccine. The CDR3 DNA reads as TGTGCCAGCAGTTTTTCTTTAGCGGGAGACTACGAGCAGTACTTC. It specifies CASSFSLAGDYEQYF. The full variable domain, its missing parts supplied by reference TRBV28 and TRBJ2-7, is DVKVTQSSRYLVKRTGEKVFLECVQDMDHENMFWYRQDPGLGLRLIYFSYDVKMKEKGDIPEGYSVSREKKERFSLILESASTNQTSMYLCASSFSLAGDYEQYFGPGTRLTVT.